This is a list of T cell receptor beta chains from one sample in a study of PD-1 blockade in classical Hodgkin lymphoma. Sequenced by immunoSEQ multiplex PCR; TCRdb stores in-frame clones only, minus some. Of fewer than 45,000 clones in the sample, around three fifths were seen once. The sample here was peripheral blood mononuclear cells (PBMCs), taken before the fourth cycle of nivolumab. These receptor sequences come from a human donor with classical Hodgkin lymphoma. Both conserved end residues are part of each CDR3. A D gene is named only where the DNA matches it firmly. Clone size is given for some rows only: seen once, a few or many times, or a class if the clone is expanded.

abundance	d_gene	j_gene	v_gene	CDR3nt	CDR3aa
NA	NA	TRBJ2-7	TRBV23-1	TGCGCCAGCAGTCAATCGTCAGCGCGTTGTATGACGACCTACGAGCAGTACTTC	CASSQSSARCMTTYEQYF
NA	NA	TRBJ1-2	TRBV6-1	TGTGCCAGCAGGGGCTTCGGTGACGGCTACACCTTC	CASRGFGDGYTF
NA	TRBD2	TRBJ2-3	TRBV7-2	TGTGCCAGCAGGGGACTAGCGGGATTTACGCAGTATTTT	CASRGLAGFTQYF
NA	NA	TRBJ1-3	TRBV5-4	TGTGCCAGCAGCTTGGCAGGGCTCTCTGGAAACACCATATATTTT	CASSLAGLSGNTIYF
few	TRBD2	TRBJ2-7	TRBV19	TGTGCCAGTAGTATCATAGCGGGAGCCTACGAGCAGTACTTC	CASSIIAGAYEQYF
NA	NA	TRBJ1-2	TRBV30	TGTGCCTGGAGTTTACAGGGTGGGAATGGCTACACCTTC	CAWSLQGGNGYTF
NA	TRBD2	TRBJ2-5	TRBV18	TGTGCCAGCTCACCCAGACTAGCGGGAGAGGAGACCCAGTACTTC	CASSPRLAGEETQYF
many	TRBD2	TRBJ2-7	TRBV28	TGTGCCAGCAGTCCCCTAGGGGAGGGGTCGACCTACGAGCAGTACTTC	CASSPLGEGSTYEQYF
NA	TRBD2	TRBJ2-7	TRBV7-9	TGTGCCAGCAGTGAGCGGGAGGGCGTGTACGAGCAGTACTTC	CASSEREGVYEQYF
few	NA	TRBJ1-4	TRBV2	TGTGCCAGCAGATCTTTGGGGACTTTGCCCGCAACTAATGAAAAACTGTTTTTT	CASRSLGTLPATNEKLFF
NA	NA	TRBJ1-1	TRBV5-4	TGTGCCAGCAGCTTGGCGGGGTTTGAATCCTTCTTT	CASSLAGFESFF
NA	TRBD1	TRBJ1-2	TRBV4-1	TGCGCCAGCAGCCAAGGACAGGGAACCTATGGCTACACCTTC	CASSQGQGTYGYTF
NA	NA	TRBJ2-7	TRBV27	TGTGCCAGCAGTTTATCTCGGACACTTTACGAGCAGTACTTC	CASSLSRTLYEQYF
few	NA	TRBJ2-1	TRBV18	TGTGCCAGCTCACCGTACGTCAGGGGACTCTACTACAATGAGCAGTTCTTC	CASSPYVRGLYYNEQFF
NA	TRBD1	TRBJ2-1	TRBV28	TGTGCCAGCAGACGACAGGGGGCGAAAAATGAGCAGTTCTTC	CASRRQGAKNEQFF
NA	TRBD1	TRBJ1-2	TRBV30	TGTGCCTGGAGTGTCCTTGCCGGGACAGGAAACTATGGCTACACCTTC	CAWSVLAGTGNYGYTF
NA	NA	TRBJ2-1	TRBV28	TGTGCCAGCAGTCTGGGGTTGAATGAGCAGTTCTTC	CASSLGLNEQFF
few	TRBD1	TRBJ1-3	TRBV6-6	TGTGCCAGCAGTTACGGACAGGGGGCATCTGGAAACACCATATATTTT	CASSYGQGASGNTIYF
NA	NA	TRBJ2-7	TRBV5-6	TGTGCCAGCACCCTAGGGGGGCAGCGAATCTACGAGCAGTACTTC	CASTLGGQRIYEQYF